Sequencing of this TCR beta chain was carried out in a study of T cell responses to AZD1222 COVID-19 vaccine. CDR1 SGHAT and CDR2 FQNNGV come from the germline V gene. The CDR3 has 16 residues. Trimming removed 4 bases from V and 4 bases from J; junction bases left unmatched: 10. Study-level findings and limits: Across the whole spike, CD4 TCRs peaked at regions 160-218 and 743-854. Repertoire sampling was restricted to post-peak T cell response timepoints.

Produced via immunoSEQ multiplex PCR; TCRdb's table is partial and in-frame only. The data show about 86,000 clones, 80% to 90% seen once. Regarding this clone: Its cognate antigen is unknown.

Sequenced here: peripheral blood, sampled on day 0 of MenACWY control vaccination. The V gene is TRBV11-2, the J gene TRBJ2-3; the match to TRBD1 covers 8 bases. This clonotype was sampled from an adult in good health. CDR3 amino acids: CASSSKFLTGADTQYF. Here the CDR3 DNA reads TGTGCCAGCAGCTCCAAGTTTTTGACAGGGGCAGATACGCAGTATTTT.